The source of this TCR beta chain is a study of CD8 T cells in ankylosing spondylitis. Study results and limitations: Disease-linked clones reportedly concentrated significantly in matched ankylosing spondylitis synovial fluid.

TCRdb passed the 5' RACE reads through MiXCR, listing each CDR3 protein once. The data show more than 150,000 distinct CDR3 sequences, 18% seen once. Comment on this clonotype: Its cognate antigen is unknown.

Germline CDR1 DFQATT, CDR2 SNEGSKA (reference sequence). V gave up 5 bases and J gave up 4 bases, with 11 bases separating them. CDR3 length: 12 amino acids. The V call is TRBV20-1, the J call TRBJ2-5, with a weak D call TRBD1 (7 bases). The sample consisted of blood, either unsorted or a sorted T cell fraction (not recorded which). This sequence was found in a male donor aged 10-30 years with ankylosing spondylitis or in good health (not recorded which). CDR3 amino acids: CSAHQGGETQYF. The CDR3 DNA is TGCAGTGCTCATCAGGGGGGAGAGACCCAGTACTTC.